This T cell receptor (beta chain) was recorded in a study of T cell clones after liver transplantation. About the research overall: HCV positivity affected three of eight recipients; the rest lacked autoimmune or viral indications.

Sequencing was performed with immunoSEQ multiplex PCR; in TCRdb, only in-frame clones are kept and a portion is missing. Of roughly 51,000 clones in the sample, approximately 71% are singletons; the top ten hold more than 9%. Study outcomes and limitations: Conclusions were preliminary, with small, heterogeneous patient groups. In two subjects, few donor cells limited the measurable donor-reactive repertoire.

As to this clone: Its antigen is as yet unknown.

The CDR3 has 17 residues. Germline CDR1 ENHRY, CDR2 SYGVKD. V dropped 0 bases and J dropped 1; count of bases not matched to a gene: 5. This receptor was identified in a human patient who received a liver transplant. Some T cells may originate from the graft donor. The chain has TRBV10-3 and TRBJ2-7, with 11 bases aligning to TRBD2. The sequencing here drew on CD4+ T cells from blood, taken roughly 56 months after liver transplant. The CDR3 is CAISESVTSGVSYEQYF. CDR3 coding DNA: TGTGCCATCAGTGAGTCCGTGACTAGCGGGGTTTCCTACGAGCAGTACTTC.